This entry features one T cell receptor (beta chain) sequence. What it binds is unknown. The germline V gene encodes CDR1 LNHDA and CDR2 SQIVND (reference sequence). Trimming removed 4 bases at V and 5 bases at J, with 17 bases between. This CDR3 has 15 residues. TCRdb keeps only in-frame clones here, not all; method: immunoSEQ multiplex PCR. The sample consists of some 40,000 clones, just under 75% of them appearing once. This record belongs to a study of vaccination effects on CD4 cells after COVID-19. Sequencing followed a ViraFEST assay step that expanded antigen-specific CD4+ T cells with viral peptide pools. Researchers isolated CD4+ T cells once about eleven days of culture had elapsed. Sometime from March through December 2020, the person acquired a SARS-CoV-2 infection that PCR confirmed.

This TCR came from a human donor who had a prior SARS-CoV-2 infection. The sample here was CD4+ T cells from PBMCs cultured with a peptide pool, taken before COVID-19 vaccination. The chain is built from TRBV19 and TRBJ1-1, with D perhaps matching TRBD1 (5 bases). The CDR3 DNA reads as TGTGCCAGTAGTAGGGGGAACGATCCACCGACTGAAGCTTTCTTT. Amino acid sequence: CASSRGNDPPTEAFF. Together with reference TRBV19 and TRBJ1-1, the CDR3 gives the full variable domain: DGGITQSPKYLFRKEGQNVTLSCEQNLNHDAMYWYRQDPGQGLRLIYYSQIVNDFQKGDIAEGYSVSREKKESFPLTVTSAQKNPTAFYLCASSRGNDPPTEAFFGQGTRLTVV.